This TCR beta chain was sequenced in a study of blood T cells in healthy people across ages. Primers used in a second PCR of about 7 to 12 cycles were a sample-barcoded 5' primer and a J-beta primer mix. Template switching added a 12-random-nucleotide identifier to every cDNA molecule. TCRdb used MiXCR to reprocess the 5' RACE reads, holding one entry per CDR3 protein. The sample carries some 700,000 distinct CDR3 sequences, 22% recorded once. This clonotype was detected only a few times. Its antigen is currently unknown. General study findings and limits: Roughly linear age-related decline in beta diversity appeared, significant by age 40. No one knew whether donors had CMV, which possibly confounded expanded clonotype changes. A strong correlation between TCR beta diversity and naive T cell percentage was seen.

V lost 7 bases and J lost 1, with 17 bases in between. CDR1 MNHEY and CDR2 SVGAGI come from the germline V gene. CDR3 length: 15 amino acids. The sample taken for sequencing was blood. The chain joins TRBV6-5 to TRBJ2-7, with D maybe TRBD1 (6 bases). This sequence was found in a man aged 65 to 79 in good health. The CDR3 reads CASNPTGFTSYEQYF. DNA for the CDR3: TGTGCCAGCAATCCAACAGGGTTTACTTCCTACGAGCAGTACTTC.